This T cell receptor (beta chain) came from a study of blood T cell repertoires in COVID-19. Study in general: The analysed material was cDNA or gDNA that came from T cells, B-cell-depleted T cells, or PBMCs.

Those enrolled, adults aged about 18 to 89 years, came from fewer than 25 US areas. Participant reports of clinical history set cohort assignment. In the study's own analysis: From reference gene primer amplification, estimates of nucleated cell counts were derived. Assay: immunoSEQ multiplex PCR; the TCRdb copy retains only in-frame clones and omits some. V and J calls and clone size are copied from that table; D and trimming were computed from the DNA. In the table there are 200,000 to 300,000 clones, 88% of which are singletons. The trim removed 5 bases at V and 2 bases at J, leaving 6 bases unmatched. The CDR3 has 15 residues. CDR1 is SGHNT and CDR2 is YENEEA in the germline V gene.

The sequence came from a woman aged 40 to 50 with acute COVID-19. The rearrangement joins TRBV11-3 to TRBJ1-2, with TRBD1 matching over 9 bases. Input material: PBMCs or T cells enriched from blood (not recorded which). CDR3 protein: CASSLDRGTNYGYTF. The CDR3 DNA is TGTGCCAGCAGCCTCGACAGGGGGACCAACTATGGCTACACCTTC.